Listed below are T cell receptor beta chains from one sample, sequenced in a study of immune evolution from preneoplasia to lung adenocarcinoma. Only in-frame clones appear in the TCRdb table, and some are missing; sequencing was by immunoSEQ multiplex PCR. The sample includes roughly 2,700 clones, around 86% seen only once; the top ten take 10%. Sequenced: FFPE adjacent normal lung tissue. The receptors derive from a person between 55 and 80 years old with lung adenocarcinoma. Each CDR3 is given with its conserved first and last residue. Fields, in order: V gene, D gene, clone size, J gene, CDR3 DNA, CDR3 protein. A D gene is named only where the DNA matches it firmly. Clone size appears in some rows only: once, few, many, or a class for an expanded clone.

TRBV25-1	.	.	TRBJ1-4	TGTGCCAGCAGTGAGCCTTGGGGAGGTGAAAAACTGTTTTTT	CASSEPWGGEKLFF
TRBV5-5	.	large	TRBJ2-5	TGTGCCAGCAGCTTGAAGGGGGACAACAGAGGCGAGACCCAGTACTTC	CASSLKGDNRGETQYF
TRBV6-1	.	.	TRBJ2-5	TGTACCAGCAGTGAAGGGGGATTGGAGACCCAGTACTTC	CTSSEGGLETQYF
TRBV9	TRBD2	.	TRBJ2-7	TGTGCCAGCACCCCGGGACTAGCGGGAGGCCCTCTCTACGAGCAGTACTTC	CASTPGLAGGPLYEQYF
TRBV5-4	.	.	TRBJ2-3	TGTGCCAGCAGCTTGAGGGCGGCAGATACGCAGTATTTT	CASSLRAADTQYF
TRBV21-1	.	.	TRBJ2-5	TGTGCCAGCAGCATACAGGGGAGGCAGACCCAGTACTTC	CASSIQGRQTQYF
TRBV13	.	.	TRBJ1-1	TGTGCCAGCAGATTCCCCTCGGGGGGGGGCACTGAAGCTTTCTTT	CASRFPSGGGTEAFF
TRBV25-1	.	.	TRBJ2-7	TGTGCCAGCAGTACCCCGGGGGGCGACGAGCAGTACTTC	CASSTPGGDEQYF
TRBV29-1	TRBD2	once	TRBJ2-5	TGCAGCATCGGGACTACACAAGAGACCCAGTACTTC	CSIGTTQETQYF
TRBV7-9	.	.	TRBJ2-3	TGTGCCAGCAGTCCTCTCCTTCGCGTGCTTGAAGATACGCAGTATTTT	CASSPLLRVLEDTQYF
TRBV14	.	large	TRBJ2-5	TGTGCCAGCAGGTCCGGGAATCAAGAGACCCAGTACTTC	CASRSGNQETQYF
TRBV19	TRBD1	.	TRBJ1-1	TGTGCCAGTAGAACTAGGACAGGGGGAAGTTTTACTGAAGCTTTCTTT	CASRTRTGGSFTEAFF
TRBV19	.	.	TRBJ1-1	TGTGCCAGTAGTATCGGGACAATCGGGGCTGAAGCTTTCTTT	CASSIGTIGAEAFF
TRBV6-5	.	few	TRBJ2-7	TGTGCCAGCAGCGACCCAGAGACCTACGAGCAGTACTTC	CASSDPETYEQYF
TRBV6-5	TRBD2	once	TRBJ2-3	TGTGCCAGCAGTTACTCAACTAGCGCAGATACGCAGTATTTT	CASSYSTSADTQYF
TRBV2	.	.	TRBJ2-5	TGTGCCACGTCAGCTCAAGAGACCCAGTACTTC	CATSAQETQYF
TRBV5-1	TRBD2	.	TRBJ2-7	TGCTCCAGCAGCGCCGGGACTAGCGGGAGGCCTCACGAGCAGTACTTC	CSSSAGTSGRPHEQYF
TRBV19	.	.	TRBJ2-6	TGTGCCAGTAGTAGCAGTAACTCTGGGGCCAACGTCCTGACTTTC	CASSSSNSGANVLTF
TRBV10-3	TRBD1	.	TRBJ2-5	TGTGCCATCAGTGATAGGACAGGAGGTCAAGAGACCCAGTACTTC	CAISDRTGGQETQYF
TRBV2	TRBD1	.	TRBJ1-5	TGTGCCAGCAGAGAGACAGGGGACTACAATCAGCCCCAGCATTTT	CASRETGDYNQPQHF
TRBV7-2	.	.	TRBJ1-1	TGTGCCAGCAGATTACAGCTGAACACTGAAGCTTTCTTT	CASRLQLNTEAFF
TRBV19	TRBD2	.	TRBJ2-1	TGTGCCAGTAGCAGGACTAGCGGGGGAAACAATGAGCAGTTCTTC	CASSRTSGGNNEQFF
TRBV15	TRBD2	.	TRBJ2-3	TGTGCCACCAGCAGGCGGGACGGGGGAGGGAGTACGCAGTATTTT	CATSRRDGGGSTQYF
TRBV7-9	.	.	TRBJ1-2	TGTGCCAGCAGCCTAGAGCCCCCCGGTTGGGCGGGCTACACCTTC	CASSLEPPGWAGYTF
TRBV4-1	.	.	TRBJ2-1	TGCGCCAGCAGCCAAGATCACGGGCGATGGCAGTTCTTC	CASSQDHGRWQFF
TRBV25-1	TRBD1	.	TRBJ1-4	TGTGCCAGCCGTACCGGGACAGGGGTTGAAAAACTGTTTTTT	CASRTGTGVEKLFF
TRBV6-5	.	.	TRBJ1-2	TGTGCCAGCAGTCGAGACGGAGCCGGAGGCTACACCTTC	CASSRDGAGGYTF
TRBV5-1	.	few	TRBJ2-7	TGCGCCAGCAGCTACGGGACGGGAGACTACGAGCAGTACTTC	CASSYGTGDYEQYF
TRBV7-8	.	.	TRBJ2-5	TGTGCCAGCAGCTTAGGGGGAGTCTCGGAGACCCAGTACTTC	CASSLGGVSETQYF
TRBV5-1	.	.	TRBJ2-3	TGCTCCAGCAGAAATCAGGGTCGGATCACAGATACGCAGTATTTT	CSSRNQGRITDTQYF
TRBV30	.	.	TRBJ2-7	TGTGCCTGGAGTGTACTGGGGGCTGGTGAGCAGTACTTC	CAWSVLGAGEQYF
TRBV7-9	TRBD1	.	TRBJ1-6	TGTGCCAGCAGCCAGGGACAGGGAGGTAATTCACCCCTCCACTTT	CASSQGQGGNSPLHF
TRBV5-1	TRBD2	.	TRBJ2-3	TGCTCCAGCAGCCGGGGGGAGCCCCCCACAGATACGCAGTATTTT	CSSSRGEPPTDTQYF
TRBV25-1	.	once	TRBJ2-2	TGTGCCAGCGGGGACGGCACCGGGGAGCTGTTTTTT	CASGDGTGELFF
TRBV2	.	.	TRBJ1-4	TGTGCCAGCAGTGAAATAGGGACGGCGGGGGAAAAACTGTTTTTT	CASSEIGTAGEKLFF
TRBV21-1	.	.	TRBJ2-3	TGTGCCAGCAGCAAATCTCGGGATAATAGCACAGATACGCAGTATTTT	CASSKSRDNSTDTQYF
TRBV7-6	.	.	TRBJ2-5	TGTGCCAGCAGCCCTCAACCCCCGGCAGAGACCCAGTACTTC	CASSPQPPAETQYF
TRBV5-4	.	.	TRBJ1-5	TGTGCCAGCAGCAGGGACAGCAATCAGCCCCAGCATTTT	CASSRDSNQPQHF
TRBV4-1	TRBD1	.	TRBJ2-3	TGCGCCAGCAGCCTAGGGGACAGGGCCCTTATGACGCAGTATTTT	CASSLGDRALMTQYF
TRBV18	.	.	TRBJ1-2	TGTGCCAGCTCACCTGACGGAAACTATGGCTACACCTTC	CASSPDGNYGYTF
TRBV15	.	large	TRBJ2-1	TGTGCCACCAGCAGAGAATCGGGGAGACTCTACAATGAGCAGTTCTTC	CATSRESGRLYNEQFF
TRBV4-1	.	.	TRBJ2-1	TGCGCCAGCAGCCCGGGTGGACTTTACAATGAGCAGTTCTTC	CASSPGGLYNEQFF
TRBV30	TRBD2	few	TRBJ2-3	TGTGCCTGGAGTCCCCGACTAGCGGGGTACACAGATACGCAGTATTTT	CAWSPRLAGYTDTQYF
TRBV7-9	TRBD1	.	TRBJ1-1	TGTGCCAGCAGCGGACGACAGGGAAAAGCTTTCTTT	CASSGRQGKAFF
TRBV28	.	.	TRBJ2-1	TGTGCCAGCAGTTTCTATACCTCCTACAATGAGCAGTTCTTC	CASSFYTSYNEQFF
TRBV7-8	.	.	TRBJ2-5	TGTGCCAGCAGCTTAGTTCGGGAAGAGACCCAGTACTTC	CASSLVREETQYF
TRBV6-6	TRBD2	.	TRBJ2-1	TGTGCCAGCAGGAGGGGACTAGCGGGACGCAATGAGCAGTTCTTC	CASRRGLAGRNEQFF
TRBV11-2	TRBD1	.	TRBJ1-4	TGTGCCAGCAGACAACCCGGGACAGGGGATGAAAAACTGTTTTTT	CASRQPGTGDEKLFF
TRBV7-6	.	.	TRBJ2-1	TGTGCCAGCAGCTTAGGGGAGCTTTATGAGCAGTTCTTC	CASSLGELYEQFF
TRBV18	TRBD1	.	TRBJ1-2	TGTGCCAGCTCACCACTGCAGGGGGTTGACTATGGCTACACCTTC	CASSPLQGVDYGYTF
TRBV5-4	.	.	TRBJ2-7	TGTGCCAGCAGTACTTGGATGGGCGAGCAGTACTTC	CASSTWMGEQYF
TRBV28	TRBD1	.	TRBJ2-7	TGTGCCAGCAGTCGGGACAGGGCATCCTACGAGCAGTACTTC	CASSRDRASYEQYF
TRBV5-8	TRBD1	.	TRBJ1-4	TGTGCCAGCAGCTTAGGCAGGGGGGATGAAAAACTGTTTTTT	CASSLGRGDEKLFF
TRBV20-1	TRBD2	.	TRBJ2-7	TGCAGCCCTAGCGGAGACTACGAGCAGTACTTC	CSPSGDYEQYF
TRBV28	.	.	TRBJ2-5	TGTGCCAGCACGCGGGGTCCCTGGGAGACCCAGTACTTC	CASTRGPWETQYF